Shown below are 24 T cell receptor beta chains from a single sample sequenced in a study of PD-1 blockade in classical Hodgkin lymphoma. This sample's time point: cycle 4 day 1 (C4D1), after more than 5 weeks of nivolumab. Every patient was affected by relapse after autologous stem cell transplantation, while exposure to brentuximab vedotin was not uniform. Sequenced by immunoSEQ multiplex PCR; TCRdb stores in-frame clones only, minus some. Of over 75,000 clones listed, approximately 90% are singletons. The sequences come from peripheral blood mononuclear cells (PBMCs), collected before the fourth cycle of nivolumab. The receptor set was obtained from a human donor with classical Hodgkin lymphoma.

CDR3 sequence reads: CAWMPGFYGYTF. Here the CDR3 DNA reads TGTGCCTGGATGCCGGGATTCTATGGCTACACCTTC. The chain uses TRBV30 and TRBJ1-2; D remains ambiguous. V was trimmed by 4 bases and J by 4 bases, leaving 10 bases between them. Looked up from germline, CDR1 is GTSNPN and CDR2 is SVGIG (reference sequence). The CDR3 is made up of 12 amino acids.

This clone was found once. This sequence joins TRBV2 and TRBJ2-1, with 9 bases identical to TRBD2. Trimming removed 2 bases from V and 7 bases from J; junction bases left unmatched: 0. Germline V CDR1 and CDR2: SNHLY, FYNNEI. The CDR3 consists of 13 residues. This CDR3 is CASSELAGNEQFF. Here the CDR3 DNA reads TGTGCCAGCAGTGAACTAGCGGGGAATGAGCAGTTCTTC.

V and J are TRBV9 and TRBJ1-5; TRBD1 aligns across 9 bases. Germline lookup yields CDR1 SGDLS and CDR2 YYNGEE. CDR3 length equals 15 residues. The ends lost 3 bases at V and 3 bases at J; junction bases unmatched: 4. In nucleotides, the CDR3 is TGTGCCAGCAGCGCCCGGGACAGGGACAATCAGCCCCAGCATTTT. It yields the protein CASSARDRDNQPQHF.

The chain combines TRBV27 with TRBJ1-5; D call uncertain. The CDR3 is made up of 13 amino acids. The V end lost 3 bases, the J end lost 4 bases, and 7 bases lay between the germline ends. Germline V gene sequence: CDR1 MNHEY, CDR2 SMNVEV (reference sequence). The CDR3 loop is CASSFGANQPQHF. In DNA, the CDR3 is TGTGCCAGCAGTTTCGGAGCTAATCAGCCCCAGCATTTT.

The chain has TRBV2 and TRBJ1-2; 11 bases map to TRBD1. Germline V gives CDR1 SNHLY, CDR2 FYNNEI. The V gene end was trimmed by 4 bases and the J gene end by 2 bases; junction bases not matched to a gene: 3. This CDR3 has 15 amino acids. For the CDR3, the DNA is TGTGCCAGCAGTGGAAGGGACAGGGGGAACTATGGCTACACCTTC. Protein sequence: CASSGRDRGNYGYTF.

Remarks on this clone: The same CDR3 can be traced to other DNA sequences in this sample. This sequence joins TRBV7-3 and TRBJ2-2; D is undetermined. V lost 4 bases and J 6 bases, leaving 9 bases between the germline ends. There are 13 residues in the CDR3. Germline loops: CDR1 SGHTA, CDR2 FQGTGA. The CDR3 DNA reads TGTGCCAGCAGCTCATCGAGTGCCGGGGAGCTGTTTTTT. It translates to CASSSSSAGELFF.

J is TRBJ2-1 and V is TRBV6-4, with 7 bases fitting TRBD2. Looked up from germline, CDR1 is MRHNA and CDR2 is SNTAGT. J was trimmed by 3 bases and V by 6 bases; bases with no gene match: 11. The CDR3 runs 16 residues. The CDR3 DNA sequence: TGTGCCAGCAGCCCACTGGGGAGCGGGGACTACAATGAGCAGTTCTTC. Amino acid sequence: CASSPLGSGDYNEQFF.

This clone was seen just once. The CDR3 protein is CASSPRQGSFHEQYF. The CDR3, as DNA: TGTGCCAGCTCACCTCGACAGGGGTCATTCCACGAGCAGTACTTC. V gene TRBV18 combines with J gene TRBJ2-5, with TRBD1 matching 8 bases. The tail of the sequence fits TRBJ2-7 better, so the J call may be wrong. The CDR3 extends over 15 amino acids. Per germline, CDR1 KGHSH and CDR2 LQKENI.

V and J are TRBV9 and TRBJ1-2; a weak D match, TRBD1 (5 bases). V lost 4 bases and J lost 4, with 14 bases in between. This CDR3 is 14 amino acids long. From germline, CDR1 is SGDLS and CDR2 YYNGEE. In nucleotides, the CDR3 is TGTGCCAGCAGCAGTCAGGGACTCGGCTATGGCTACACCTTC. Protein product: CASSSQGLGYGYTF.

V gene TRBV30 combines with J gene TRBJ1-6; D ambiguous. Germline V CDR1 and CDR2: GTSNPN, SVGIG (reference sequence). The CDR3 spans 17 residues. V was pared by 1 base and J by 0 bases, with 13 bases between. For the CDR3, the DNA is TGTGCCTGGAGTGACGACCGAGGGAGCTCCTATAATTCACCCCTCCACTTT. As protein: CAWSDDRGSSYNSPLHF. Variable domain in full (rest from reference TRBV30 and TRBJ1-6): SQTIHQWPATLVQPVGSPLSLECTVEGTSNPNLYWYRQAAGRGLQLLFYSVGIGQISSEVPQNLSASRPQDRQFILSSKKLLLSDSGFYLCAWSDDRGSSYNSPLHFGNGTRLTVT.

This chain links TRBV7-6 with TRBJ1-4; no firm D call. The CDR3 has 11 amino acids. The V end lost 1 base, the J end lost 6 bases, and 0 bases lay between the germline ends. Looked up from germline, CDR1 is SGHVS and CDR2 is FNYEAQ. CDR3 DNA: TGTGCCAGCAGCTTAGATGAAAAACTGTTTTTT. It encodes CASSLDEKLFF.

The gene calls are TRBV7-2 and TRBJ2-1, with 8 bases lining up with TRBD2. V trimming: 3 bases; J trimming: 9 bases; junction bases outside the gene matches: 7. This CDR3 is built from 14 residues. CDR1 and CDR2 (germline): SGHTA, FQGNSA. CDR3 in amino acids: CASSLLGGGSEQFF. The CDR3 coding sequence is TGTGCCAGCAGCTTGCTTGGCGGGGGGAGTGAGCAGTTCTTC.

The chain is built from TRBV12-5 and TRBJ2-3, with D unresolved. In germline, CDR1 is LGHNT, CDR2 FRNRAP. Trimming cost V 7 bases and J 0 bases, with 5 bases left between them. CDR3 length: 12 amino acids. The DNA of the CDR3 is TGTGCTAGTGCCCCCAGCACAGATACGCAGTATTTT. This translates into CASAPSTDTQYF.

The chain has TRBV6-6 and TRBJ1-2, with TRBD1 as a possible D gene (5 bases). The V gene lost 5 bases and the J gene lost 6 bases, with 16 bases spanning the gap. CDR3 length: 14 residues. Germline CDR1 reads MNHNY; CDR2 reads SVGAGI (reference sequence). The CDR3 DNA reads TGTGCCAGCAGTGACAATGGGGCTCCCCATGGCTACACCTTC. Translating gives CASSDNGAPHGYTF.

The chain links TRBV7-2 to TRBJ2-1; 9 bases fit TRBD2. V trimming: 2 bases; J trimming: 7 bases; junction bases outside the gene matches: 12. The CDR3 extends over 17 amino acids. Germline V gene sequence: CDR1 SGHTA, CDR2 FQGNSA. As DNA, the CDR3 is TGTGCCAGCAGCTTACTCGCGGGGGGGCCCACTTGGAATGAGCAGTTCTTC. As protein: CASSLLAGGPTWNEQFF.

The CDR3 reads CASSWQGGQPQHF. DNA for the CDR3: TGTGCCAGCAGTTGGCAGGGAGGCCAGCCCCAGCATTTT. The gene calls are TRBV27 and TRBJ1-5; D is perhaps TRBD1 (5 bases). V was trimmed by 4 bases and J by 7 bases, leaving 11 bases between them. Germline loops: CDR1 MNHEY, CDR2 SMNVEV (reference sequence). The CDR3 extends over 13 amino acids.

The chain uses TRBV6-5 and TRBJ1-5; D is unclear. The V end was cut by 2 bases, the J end by 0 bases, with 2 bases between. The CDR3 is 13 amino acids. CDR1 MNHEY and CDR2 SVGAGI come from the germline V gene. CDR3 sequence reads: CASSYNSNQPQHF. CDR3 in DNA: TGTGCCAGCAGTTACAATAGCAATCAGCCCCAGCATTTT.

The CDR3 spells CASRNRDTGELFF. Written as DNA, the CDR3 is TGTGCCAGTAGAAATCGAGACACCGGGGAGCTGTTTTTT. The chain combines TRBV19 with TRBJ2-2; D uncertain. The CDR3 covers 13 residues. With 6 bases removed from V and 3 bases from J, the gap between germline ends came to 8 bases. Germline CDR1 reads LNHDA; CDR2 reads SQIVND (reference sequence).

The chain couples TRBV27 to TRBJ2-7; D is uncertain. Trimming shortened V by 8 bases and J by 3 bases, and 11 bases separated the two germline ends. This CDR3 spans 12 amino acids. Germline-derived CDR1 and CDR2 are MNHEY and SMNVEV (reference sequence). The CDR3 loop reads CASQSSLYEQYF. CDR3 sequence (DNA): TGTGCCAGCCAGAGTTCCCTCTACGAGCAGTACTTC.

The chain links TRBV18 to TRBJ2-7; D might be TRBD1 (6 bases). The CDR3 contains 14 residues. V lost 2 bases and J 5 bases, leaving 13 bases between the germline ends. From germline, CDR1 is KGHSH and CDR2 LQKENI. The CDR3 DNA follows: TGTGCCAGCTCACCATCGGGACAATGGGACGAGCAGTACTTC. Amino acids: CASSPSGQWDEQYF.

The chain combines TRBV14 with TRBJ1-4; a weak D match, TRBD1 (5 bases). V was trimmed by 4 bases and J by 7 bases, leaving 16 bases between them. This CDR3 spans 15 amino acids. CDR1 is SGHDN, CDR2 FVKESK, per germline. The CDR3 region has the DNA TGTGCCAGCAGCCCCACGCTGGGGGGGGGTGAAAAACTGTTTTTT. Protein product: CASSPTLGGGEKLFF.

This chain connects TRBV6-6 to TRBJ2-2; D could derive from TRBD1 or TRBD2 (6 bases each). V lost 0 bases, J lost 6 bases, and 8 bases lay in between. The V gene's germline CDR1 is MNHNY and CDR2 SVGAGI (reference sequence). CDR3 length: 14 residues. The CDR3 region has the DNA TGTGCCAGCAGTTACTCCGGGGGCGCCGGGGAGCTGTTTTTT. As protein: CASSYSGGAGELFF.

This chain links TRBV11-2 with TRBJ2-1; weak D call: TRBD2 (7 bases). V gave up 0 bases and J gave up 2 bases, with 14 bases separating them. The V gene's germline CDR1 is SGHAT and CDR2 FQNNGV. This CDR3 comprises 17 residues. In nucleotides, the CDR3 is TGTGCCAGCAGCTTAGAATGGGGGGGGGCCCCCTACAATGAGCAGTTCTTC. This translates into CASSLEWGGAPYNEQFF.

The genes are TRBV7-9 and TRBJ2-5; 9 bases map to TRBD2. The CDR3 is made up of 15 amino acids. CDR1 and CDR2 from the germline V gene are SEHNR and FQNEAQ (reference sequence). V was pared by 4 bases and J by 1 base, with 4 bases of the junction left unmatched. The CDR3 sequence: CASSSGGGVQETQYF. The CDR3 coding sequence is TGTGCCAGCAGCTCGGGCGGGGGGGTCCAAGAGACCCAGTACTTC.